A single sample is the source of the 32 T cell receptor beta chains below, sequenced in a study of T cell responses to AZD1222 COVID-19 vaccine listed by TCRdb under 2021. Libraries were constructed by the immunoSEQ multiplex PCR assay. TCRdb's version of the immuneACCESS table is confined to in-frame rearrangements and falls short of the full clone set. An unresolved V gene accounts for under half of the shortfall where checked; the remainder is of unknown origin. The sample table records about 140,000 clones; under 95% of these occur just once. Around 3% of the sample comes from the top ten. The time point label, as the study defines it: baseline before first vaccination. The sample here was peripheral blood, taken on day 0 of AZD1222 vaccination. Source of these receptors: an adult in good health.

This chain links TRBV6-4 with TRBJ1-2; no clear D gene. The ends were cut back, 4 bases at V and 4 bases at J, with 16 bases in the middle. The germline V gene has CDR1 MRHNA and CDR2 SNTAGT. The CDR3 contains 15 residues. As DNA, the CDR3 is TGTGCCAGCAGTGTGATGCCGGGGTTAAGCTATGGCTACACCTTC. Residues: CASSVMPGLSYGYTF.

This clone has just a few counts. CDR3 sequence reads: CASREDRLYGYTF. The CDR3, as DNA: TGTGCCAGCAGGGAGGACAGGCTCTATGGCTACACCTTC. The genes are TRBV5-6 and TRBJ1-2; 7 positions match TRBD1. The V gene's germline CDR1 is SGHDT and CDR2 YYEEEE. After removal of 5 bases from V and 4 bases from J, the junction contained 5 bases not matched to a gene. The CDR3 has 13 amino acids.

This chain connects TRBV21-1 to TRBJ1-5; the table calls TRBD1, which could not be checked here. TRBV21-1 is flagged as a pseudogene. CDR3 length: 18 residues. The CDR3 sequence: CASSKALQGPFRGKPQHF. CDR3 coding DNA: TGTGCCAGCAGCAAAGCGCTCCAAGGGCCGTTTAGGGGGAAGCCCCAGCATTTT.

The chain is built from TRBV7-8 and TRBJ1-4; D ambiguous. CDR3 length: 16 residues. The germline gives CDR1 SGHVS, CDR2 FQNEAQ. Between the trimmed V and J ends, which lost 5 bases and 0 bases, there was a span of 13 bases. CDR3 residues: CASSPRWGATNEKLFF. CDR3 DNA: TGTGCCAGCAGCCCCCGGTGGGGTGCAACTAATGAAAAACTGTTTTTT.

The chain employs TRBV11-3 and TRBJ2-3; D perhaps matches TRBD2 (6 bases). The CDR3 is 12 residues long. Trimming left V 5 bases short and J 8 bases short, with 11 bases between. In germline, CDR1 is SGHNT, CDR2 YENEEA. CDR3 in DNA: TGTGCCAGCAGCCTGGAGGGAGGTACGCAGTATTTT. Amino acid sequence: CASSLEGGTQYF.

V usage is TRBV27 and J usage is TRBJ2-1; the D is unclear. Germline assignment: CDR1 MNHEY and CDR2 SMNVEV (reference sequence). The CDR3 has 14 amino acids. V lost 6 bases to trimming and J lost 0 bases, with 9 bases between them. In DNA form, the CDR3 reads TGTGCCAGCAGCTACGTGGGCTCCTACAATGAGCAGTTCTTC. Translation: CASSYVGSYNEQFF.

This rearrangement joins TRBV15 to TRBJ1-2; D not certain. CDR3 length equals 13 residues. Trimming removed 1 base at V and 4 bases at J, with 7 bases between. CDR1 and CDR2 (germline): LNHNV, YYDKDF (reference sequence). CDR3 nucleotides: TGTGCCACCAGCAGAGGAGGGAGCTATGGCTACACCTTC. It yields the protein CATSRGGSYGYTF.

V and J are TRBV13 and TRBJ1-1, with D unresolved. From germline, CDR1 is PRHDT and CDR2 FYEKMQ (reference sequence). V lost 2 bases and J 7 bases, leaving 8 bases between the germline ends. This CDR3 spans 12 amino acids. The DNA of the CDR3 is TGTGCCAGCAGCTTAAACCGGGGTGAAGCTTTCTTT. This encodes CASSLNRGEAFF.

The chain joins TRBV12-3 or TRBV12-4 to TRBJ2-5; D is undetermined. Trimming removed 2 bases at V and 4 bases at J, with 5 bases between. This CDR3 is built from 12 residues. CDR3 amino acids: CASSLFGETQYF. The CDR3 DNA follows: TGTGCCAGCAGTTTATTCGGAGAGACCCAGTACTTC.

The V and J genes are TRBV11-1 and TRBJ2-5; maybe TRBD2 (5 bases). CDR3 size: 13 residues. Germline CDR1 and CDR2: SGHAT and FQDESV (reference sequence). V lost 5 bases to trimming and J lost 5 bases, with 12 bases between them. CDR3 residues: CASSEGSYETQYF. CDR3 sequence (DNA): TGTGCCAGCAGCGAAGGGAGTTACGAGACCCAGTACTTC.

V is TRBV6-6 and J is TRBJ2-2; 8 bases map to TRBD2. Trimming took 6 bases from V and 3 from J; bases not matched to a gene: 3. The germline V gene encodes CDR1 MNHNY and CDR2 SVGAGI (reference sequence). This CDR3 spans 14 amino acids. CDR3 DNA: TGTGCCAGCAGGAATAGCGGGGACACCGGGGAGCTGTTTTTT. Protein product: CASRNSGDTGELFF.

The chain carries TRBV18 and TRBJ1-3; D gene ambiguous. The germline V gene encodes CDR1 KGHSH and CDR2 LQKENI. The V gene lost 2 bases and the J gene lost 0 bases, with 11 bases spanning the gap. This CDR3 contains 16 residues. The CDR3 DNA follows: TGTGCCAGCTCACCATATGACCGTAGCTCTGGAAACACCATATATTTT. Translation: CASSPYDRSSGNTIYF.

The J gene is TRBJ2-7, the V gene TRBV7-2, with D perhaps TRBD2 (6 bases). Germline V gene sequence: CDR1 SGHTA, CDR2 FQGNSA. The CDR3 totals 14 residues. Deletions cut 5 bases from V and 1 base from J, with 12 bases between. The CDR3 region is CASSTSGGSYEQYF. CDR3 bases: TGTGCCAGCAGCACGTCCGGGGGTTCCTACGAGCAGTACTTC. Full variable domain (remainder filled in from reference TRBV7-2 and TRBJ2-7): GAGVSQSPSNKVTEKGKDVELRCDPISGHTALYWYRQSLGQGLEFLIYFQGNSAPDKSGLPSDRFSAERTGGSVSTLTIQRTQQEDSAVYLCASSTSGGSYEQYFGPGTRLTVT.

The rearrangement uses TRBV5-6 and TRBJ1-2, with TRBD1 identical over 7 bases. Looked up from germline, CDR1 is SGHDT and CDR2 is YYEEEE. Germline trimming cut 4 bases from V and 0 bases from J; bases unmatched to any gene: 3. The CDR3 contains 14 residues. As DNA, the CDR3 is TGTGCCAGCAGCAGGACAGGTCCTAACTATGGCTACACCTTC. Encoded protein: CASSRTGPNYGYTF.

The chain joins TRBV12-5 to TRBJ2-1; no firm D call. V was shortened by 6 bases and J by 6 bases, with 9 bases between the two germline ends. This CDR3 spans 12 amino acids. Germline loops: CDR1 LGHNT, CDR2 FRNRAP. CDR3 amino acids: CASGFLFNEQFF. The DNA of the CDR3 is TGTGCTAGTGGCTTCCTATTCAATGAGCAGTTCTTC.

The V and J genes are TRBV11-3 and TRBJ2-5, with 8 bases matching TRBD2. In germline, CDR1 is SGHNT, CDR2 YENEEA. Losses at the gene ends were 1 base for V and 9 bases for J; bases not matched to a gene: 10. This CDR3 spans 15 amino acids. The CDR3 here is CASSLVSGAPGAQYF. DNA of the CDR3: TGTGCCAGCAGCTTAGTTAGCGGGGCCCCCGGGGCCCAGTACTTC.

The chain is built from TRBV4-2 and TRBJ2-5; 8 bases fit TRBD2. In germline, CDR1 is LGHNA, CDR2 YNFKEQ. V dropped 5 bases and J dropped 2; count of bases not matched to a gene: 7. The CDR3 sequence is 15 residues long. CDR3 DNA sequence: TGTGCCAGCAGCGCCGTAGCGGGGCCTCAAGAGACCCAGTACTTC. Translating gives CASSAVAGPQETQYF.

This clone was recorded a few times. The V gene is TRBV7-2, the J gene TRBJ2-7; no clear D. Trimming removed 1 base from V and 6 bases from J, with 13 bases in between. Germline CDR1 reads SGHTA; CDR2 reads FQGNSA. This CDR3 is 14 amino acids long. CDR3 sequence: CASSLVGSPSEQYF. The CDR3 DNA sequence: TGTGCCAGCAGCTTAGTGGGATCCCCCTCCGAGCAGTACTTC.

Here the CDR3 reads CASSVVPREGGEQFF. Here the CDR3 DNA reads TGTGCCAGCAGCGTAGTCCCGCGGGAGGGTGGTGAGCAGTTCTTC. The chain carries TRBV9 and TRBJ2-1; TRBD2 matches at 9 bases. Germline V gene lookup returns CDR1 SGDLS and CDR2 YYNGEE. This CDR3 is built from 15 residues. V was clipped by 0 bases and J by 9 bases; unmatched bases: 7. Based on the CDR3 plus reference TRBV9 and TRBJ2-1, the full variable domain is DSGVTQTPKHLITATGQRVTLRCSPRSGDLSVYWYQQSLDQGLQFLIQYYNGEERAKGNILERFSAQQFPDLHSELNLSSLELGDSALYFCASSVVPREGGEQFFGPGTRLTVL.

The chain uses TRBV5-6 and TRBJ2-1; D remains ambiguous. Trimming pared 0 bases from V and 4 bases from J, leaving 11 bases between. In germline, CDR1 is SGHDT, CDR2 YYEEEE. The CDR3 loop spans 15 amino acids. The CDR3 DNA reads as TGTGCCAGCAGCTTGGGGCCTGCCCAGTACAATGAGCAGTTCTTC. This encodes CASSLGPAQYNEQFF.

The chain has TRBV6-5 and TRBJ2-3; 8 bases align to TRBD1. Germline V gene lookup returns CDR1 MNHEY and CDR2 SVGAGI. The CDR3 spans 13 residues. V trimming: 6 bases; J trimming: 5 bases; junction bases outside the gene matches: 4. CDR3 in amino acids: CASSAGTGDTQYF. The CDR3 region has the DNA TGTGCCAGCAGCGCCGGGACAGGAGATACGCAGTATTTT.

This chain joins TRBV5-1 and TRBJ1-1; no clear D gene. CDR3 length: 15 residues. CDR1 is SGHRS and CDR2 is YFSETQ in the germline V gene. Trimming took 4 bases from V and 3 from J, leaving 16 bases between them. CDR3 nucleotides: TGCGCCAGCAGCCAAGATAACCCGAGGGACACTGAAGCTTTCTTT. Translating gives CASSQDNPRDTEAFF.

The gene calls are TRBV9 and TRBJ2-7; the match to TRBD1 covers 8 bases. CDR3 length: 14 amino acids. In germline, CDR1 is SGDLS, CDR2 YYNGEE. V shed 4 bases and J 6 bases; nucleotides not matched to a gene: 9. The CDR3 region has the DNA TGTGCCAGCAGCACGACAGGGGTCGGCTCCGAGCAGTACTTC. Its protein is CASSTTGVGSEQYF. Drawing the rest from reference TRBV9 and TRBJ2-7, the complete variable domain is DSGVTQTPKHLITATGQRVTLRCSPRSGDLSVYWYQQSLDQGLQFLIQYYNGEERAKGNILERFSAQQFPDLHSELNLSSLELGDSALYFCASSTTGVGSEQYFGPGTRLTVT.

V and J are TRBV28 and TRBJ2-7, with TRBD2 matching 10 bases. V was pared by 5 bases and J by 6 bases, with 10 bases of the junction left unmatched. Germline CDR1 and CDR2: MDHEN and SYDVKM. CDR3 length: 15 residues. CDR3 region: CASSLPLAGVGEQYF. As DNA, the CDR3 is TGTGCCAGCAGTCTACCTCTAGCGGGAGTCGGCGAGCAGTACTTC.

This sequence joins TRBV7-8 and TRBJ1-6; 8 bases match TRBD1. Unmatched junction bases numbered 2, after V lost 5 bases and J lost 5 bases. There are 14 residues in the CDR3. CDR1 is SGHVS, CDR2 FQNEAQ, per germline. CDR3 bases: TGTGCCAGCAGCGTGACAGGGGATAATTCACCCCTCCACTTT. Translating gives CASSVTGDNSPLHF. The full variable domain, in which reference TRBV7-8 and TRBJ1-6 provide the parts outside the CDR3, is GAGVSQSPRYKVAKRGQDVALRCDPISGHVSLFWYQQALGQGPEFLTYFQNEAQLDKSGLPSDRFFAERPEGSVSTLKIQRTQQEDSAVYLCASSVTGDNSPLHFGNGTRLTVT.

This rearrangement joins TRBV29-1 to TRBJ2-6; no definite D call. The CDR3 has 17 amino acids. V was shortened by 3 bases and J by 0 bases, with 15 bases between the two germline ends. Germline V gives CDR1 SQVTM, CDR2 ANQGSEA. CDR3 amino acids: CSVDTGYISSGANVLTF. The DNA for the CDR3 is TGCAGCGTTGACACGGGCTACATCAGCTCTGGGGCCAACGTCCTGACTTTC.

In DNA form, the CDR3 reads TGTGCCAGCAGCGGGGACAGGCCCGTGGGGGAGCAGTTCTTC. Translating it yields CASSGDRPVGEQFF. This sequence joins TRBV5-4 and TRBJ2-1; 8 bases agree with TRBD1. V lost 4 bases and J lost 10; bases outside the gene matches: 10. In germline, CDR1 is SGHNT, CDR2 YYREEE (reference sequence). The CDR3 runs 14 residues.

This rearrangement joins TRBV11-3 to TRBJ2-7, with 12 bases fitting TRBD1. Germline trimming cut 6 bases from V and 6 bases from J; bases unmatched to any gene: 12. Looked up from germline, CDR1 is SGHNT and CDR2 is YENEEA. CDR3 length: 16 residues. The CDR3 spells CASRKNSGTGGFEQYF. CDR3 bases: TGTGCCAGCAGGAAAAATTCCGGGACAGGGGGCTTCGAGCAGTACTTC.

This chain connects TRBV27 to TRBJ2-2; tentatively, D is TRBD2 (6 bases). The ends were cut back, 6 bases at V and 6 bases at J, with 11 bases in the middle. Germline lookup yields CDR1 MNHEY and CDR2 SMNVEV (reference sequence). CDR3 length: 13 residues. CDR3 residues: CASSEAGPGELFF. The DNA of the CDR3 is TGTGCCAGCAGCGAAGCGGGTCCCGGGGAGCTGTTTTTT.

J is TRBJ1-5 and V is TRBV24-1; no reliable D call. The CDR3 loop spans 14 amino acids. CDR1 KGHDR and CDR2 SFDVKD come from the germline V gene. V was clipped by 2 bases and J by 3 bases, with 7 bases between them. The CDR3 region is CATSDSTDNQPQHF. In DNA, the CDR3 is TGTGCCACCAGTGATTCAACCGACAATCAGCCCCAGCATTTT.

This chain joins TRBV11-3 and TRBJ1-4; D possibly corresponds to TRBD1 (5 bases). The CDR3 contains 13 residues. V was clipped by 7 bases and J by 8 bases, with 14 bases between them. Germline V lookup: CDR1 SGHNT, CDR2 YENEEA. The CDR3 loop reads CASTVGAGEKLFF. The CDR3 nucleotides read TGTGCCAGCACGGTAGGGGCTGGGGAAAAACTGTTTTTT. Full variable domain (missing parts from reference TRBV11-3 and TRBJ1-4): EAGVVQSPRYKIIEKKQPVAFWCNPISGHNTLYWYLQNLGQGPELLIRYENEEAVDDSQLPKDRFSAERLKGVDSTLKIQPAELGDSAVYLCASTVGAGEKLFFGSGTQLSVL.

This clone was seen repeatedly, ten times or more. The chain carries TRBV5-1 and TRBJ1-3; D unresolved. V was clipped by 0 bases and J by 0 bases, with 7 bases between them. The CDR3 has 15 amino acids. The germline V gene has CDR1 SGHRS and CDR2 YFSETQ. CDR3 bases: TGCGCCAGCAGCTTGGAACGGCTCTCTGGAAACACCATATATTTT. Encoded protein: CASSLERLSGNTIYF.